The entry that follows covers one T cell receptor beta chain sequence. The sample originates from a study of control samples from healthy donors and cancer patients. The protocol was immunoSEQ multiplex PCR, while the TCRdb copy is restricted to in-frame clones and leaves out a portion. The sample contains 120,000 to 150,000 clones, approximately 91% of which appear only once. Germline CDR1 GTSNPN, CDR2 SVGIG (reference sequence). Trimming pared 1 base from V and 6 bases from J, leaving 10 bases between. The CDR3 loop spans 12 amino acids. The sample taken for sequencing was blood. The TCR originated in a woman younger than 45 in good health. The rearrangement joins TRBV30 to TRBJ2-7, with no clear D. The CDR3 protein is CAWSEYSGEQYF. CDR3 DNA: TGTGCCTGGAGTGAATATAGTGGCGAGCAGTACTTC. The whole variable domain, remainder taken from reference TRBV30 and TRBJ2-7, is SQTIHQWPATLVQPVGSPLSLECTVEGTSNPNLYWYRQAAGRGLQLLFYSVGIGQISSEVPQNLSASRPQDRQFILSSKKLLLSDSGFYLCAWSEYSGEQYFGPGTRLTVT.